The 13 T cell receptor beta chains below come from one sample, sequenced in a study of T-cell reconstitution after alpha-beta-depleted transplantation in children (TCRdb year 2016). The protocol used for the library was PCR. The sequencer was an Illumina HiSeq 2500. To normalize quantification of the TCRbeta repertoire, the TCR libraries were built with molecular barcoding that relied on unique molecular identifiers. TCRdb reran the public reads through fastp at Q25 and MiXCR, keeping productive beta chains. Records with the same CDR3 protein are collapsed into one entry carrying the most frequent genes and DNA. This sample gives about 230,000 distinct CDR3 sequences in total; 9.7% of them show up just once. Around 5% of the sample is in the top ten clones. Sample: PBMCs from the stem cell graft donor, taken from the stem cell graft. These receptors originate from a human donor who donated a stem cell graft to a child with SCID.

This clonotype was observed at least ten times. V gene TRBV5-1 combines with J gene TRBJ1-5; 8 nucleotides agree with TRBD1. Germline assignment: CDR1 SGHRS and CDR2 YFSETQ. With 4 bases clipped from V and 4 bases from J, the junction kept 7 bases outside the gene matches. This CDR3 has 15 amino acids. Here the CDR3 reads CASSPGTGRNQPQHF. The CDR3 bases are TGCGCCAGCAGCCCTGGGACAGGCAGAAATCAGCCCCAGCATTTT. The whole variable domain, filled in from reference TRBV5-1 and TRBJ1-5, reads KAGVTQTPRYLIKTRGQQVTLSCSPISGHRSVSWYQQTPGQGLQFLFEYFSETQRNKGNFPGRFSGRQFSNSRSEMNVSTLELGDSALYLCASSPGTGRNQPQHFGDGTRLSIL.

This clonotype was seen ten or more times. The chain employs TRBV4-3 and TRBJ2-5; D is possibly TRBD1 or TRBD2 (6 bases each). The CDR3 contains 16 residues. CDR1 is LGHNA and CDR2 is YSLEER in the germline V gene. Trimming cost V 0 bases and J 3 bases, with 14 bases left between them. The CDR3 spells CASSQDLWGAKETQYF. In DNA, the CDR3 is TGCGCCAGCAGCCAAGATTTGTGGGGGGCGAAAGAGACCCAGTACTTC.

This clonotype was detected many times. This chain uses TRBV7-2 with TRBJ1-5; D call uncertain. The CDR3 sequence is 16 residues long. Germline V gene data show CDR1 as SGHTA and CDR2 as FQGNSA. The germline V and J ends were trimmed by 5 bases and 0 bases, with 14 bases remaining between them. CDR3: CASSAVGGTSNQPQHF. CDR3 nucleotides: TGTGCCAGCAGCGCGGTAGGCGGAACTAGCAATCAGCCCCAGCATTTT.

This clonotype occurred a few times. This chain connects TRBV5-1 to TRBJ2-1; 9 bases are shared with TRBD2. Trimming removed 1 base from V and 4 bases from J; junction bases left unmatched: 6. This CDR3 spans 16 amino acids. CDR1 and CDR2 from the germline V gene are SGHRS and YFSETQ. This CDR3 is CASSLSSGGPYNEQFF. CDR3 DNA: TGCGCCAGCAGCTTGAGTAGCGGGGGACCTTACAATGAGCAGTTCTTC.

There are many counts of this clonotype. This chain joins TRBV5-1 and TRBJ1-1; D might be TRBD1 (5 bases). This CDR3 comprises 16 residues. Germline CDR1 SGHRS, CDR2 YFSETQ. V was clipped by 6 bases and J by 0 bases, with 18 bases between them. CDR3 nucleotides: TGCGCCAGCAAAGAGGCACAGGCCCACATGAACACTGAAGCTTTCTTT. It codes for CASKEAQAHMNTEAFF.

For this clonotype: A much larger clonotype is one base distant, so this may be a read error. The genes are TRBV15 and TRBJ2-2; D is perhaps TRBD2 (5 bases). The CDR3 runs 12 residues. Germline CDR1 LNHNV, CDR2 YYDKDF (reference sequence). The CDR3 protein is CASSRAAGELFF. The CDR3 DNA is TGTGCCTCCAGCAGAGCGGCCGGGGAGCTGTTTTTT. The whole variable domain, filled in from reference TRBV15 and TRBJ2-2, reads DAMVIQNPRYQVTQFGKPVTLSCSQTLNHNVMYWYQQKSSQAPKLLFHYYDKDFNNEADTPDNFQSRRPNTSFCFLDIRSPGLGDTAMYLCASSRAAGELFFGEGSRLTVL.

This clonotype was seen at least ten times. The chain employs TRBV20-1 and TRBJ2-5; D gene unclear. Trimming shortened V by 3 bases and J by 2 bases, and 10 bases separated the two germline ends. The CDR3 has 13 amino acids. Germline V gene sequence: CDR1 DFQATT, CDR2 SNEGSKA (reference sequence). In DNA, the CDR3 is TGCAGTGCTAGGCCGATGACTCAAGAGACCCAGTACTTC. This encodes CSARPMTQETQYF.

This clonotype was counted at least ten times. The chain has TRBV7-2 and TRBJ1-3; possibly TRBD1 for D (6 bases). Germline values: CDR1 SGHTA, CDR2 FQGNSA. The germline V and J ends were trimmed by 5 bases and 4 bases, with 15 bases remaining between them. This CDR3 comprises 15 residues. DNA of the CDR3: TGTGCCAGCAGCGAACACAGGGTTTTCGGAAACACCATATATTTT. Amino acids: CASSEHRVFGNTIYF.

This clonotype was seen many times. This sequence joins TRBV5-1 and TRBJ2-3; 9 nucleotides agree with TRBD2. There are 16 residues in the CDR3. The V gene end was trimmed by 0 bases and the J gene end by 2 bases; junction bases not matched to a gene: 4. Germline V gene sequence: CDR1 SGHRS, CDR2 YFSETQ. DNA of the CDR3: TGCGCCAGCAGCTTGGCGCTAGCGGGGTACACAGATACGCAGTATTTT. Its translation: CASSLALAGYTDTQYF.

This clonotype has a count of ten or more. This chain uses TRBV12-3 or TRBV12-4 with TRBJ2-3; a weak D match, TRBD1 (6 bases). The CDR3 runs 14 residues. Trimming took 3 bases from V and 0 from J, leaving 7 bases between them. The CDR3, as DNA: TGTGCCAGCAGTTTCCAGGGGAGCACAGATACGCAGTATTTT. This translates into CASSFQGSTDTQYF.

The rearrangement links TRBV2 to TRBJ1-1, with 7 bases lining up with TRBD1. The CDR3 is 14 amino acids. Germline V gene data show CDR1 as SNHLY and CDR2 as FYNNEI. J was trimmed by 4 bases and V by 9 bases; bases with no gene match: 11. The CDR3 nucleotides are TGTGCCAGTGACAGGGCGTCAAGCCCCACTGAAGCTTTCTTT. As protein: CASDRASSPTEAFF.

This clonotype was seen many times. This chain joins TRBV2 and TRBJ2-3; TRBD2 aligns across 7 bases. Germline assignment: CDR1 SNHLY and CDR2 FYNNEI. V was clipped by 8 bases and J by 4 bases; unmatched bases: 9. CDR3 size: 14 residues. CDR3 region: CASGRTSEADTQYF. CDR3 in DNA: TGTGCCAGCGGGAGGACTAGTGAGGCAGATACGCAGTATTTT.

This clonotype was observed many times. This chain joins TRBV7-2 and TRBJ2-2; 11 bases match TRBD1. The J segment lost 6 bases and the V segment lost 6 bases, leaving 6 bases of the junction unmatched. Looked up from germline, CDR1 is SGHTA and CDR2 is FQGNSA. The CDR3 has 15 amino acids. The CDR3 bases are TGTGCCAGCAGAGGGACAGGGGGTTATGCCGGGGAGCTGTTTTTT. Translation: CASRGTGGYAGELFF.